These 18 T cell receptor beta chains share one sample of origin, sequenced in a study of cytomegalovirus exposure and HLA in healthy donors. With 60 Vbeta and 13 Jbeta primers, the PCR was carried out. The repertoire was sequenced with immunoSEQ multiplex PCR; TCRdb's copy has only in-frame clones and lacks some. The table includes approximately 150,000 clones, approximately 80% detected once. The sequenced sample consisted of PBMCs. These receptors were collected from a woman aged 30 to 39 in good health and CMV-seropositive.

This clone was seen a handful of times. V usage is TRBV28 and J usage is TRBJ2-1; 8 bases are a match to TRBD2. The CDR3 totals 16 residues. Germline trimming cut 4 bases from V and 2 bases from J; bases unmatched to any gene: 7. Germline assignment: CDR1 MDHEN and CDR2 SYDVKM. The CDR3: CASSYARGAAYNEQFF. The CDR3 nucleotides read TGTGCCAGCAGTTATGCGCGGGGGGCGGCCTACAATGAGCAGTTCTTC.

Written as DNA, the CDR3 is TGTGCCAGCAGCGTCGGGACACACTCCTACGAGCAGTACTTC. It is translated as CASSVGTHSYEQYF. The gene calls are TRBV9 and TRBJ2-7, with a weak D call TRBD1 (6 bases). The V gene's germline CDR1 is SGDLS and CDR2 YYNGEE. This CDR3 region has 14 residues. V was shortened by 2 bases and J by 0 bases, with 9 bases between the two germline ends.

The chain combines TRBV7-9 with TRBJ1-1; the D gene is possibly TRBD1 (5 bases). Trimming pared 5 bases from V and 0 bases from J, leaving 7 bases between. This CDR3 region has 13 residues. Germline CDR1 reads SEHNR; CDR2 reads FQNEAQ (reference sequence). CDR3 amino acids: CASSQQVNTEAFF. CDR3 in DNA: TGTGCCAGCAGCCAACAGGTGAACACTGAAGCTTTCTTT.

This clone has just one count. This chain uses TRBV6-7 with TRBJ1-3, with 12 positions matching TRBD1. TRBV6-7 is sorted into the ORF group, with uncertain function. CDR3 length: 16 residues. V lost 9 bases to trimming and J lost 8 bases; unmatched junction nucleotides: 14. CDR3 in amino acids: CASSPGQGASEHTIYF. The CDR3 DNA sequence: TGTGCCAGTTCCCCGGGACAGGGGGCCTCGGAACACACCATATATTTT.

This clone came up a few times. The chain couples TRBV4-2 to TRBJ2-1; D may be TRBD1 (6 bases). Trimming removed 2 bases at V and 5 bases at J, with 10 bases between. Germline V gene data show CDR1 as LGHNA and CDR2 as YNFKEQ. CDR3 length equals 14 residues. In DNA, the CDR3 is TGTGCCAGCAGCCAACTGCGGACAGACAATGAGCAGTTCTTC. Residues: CASSQLRTDNEQFF.

V usage is TRBV19 and J usage is TRBJ1-6; D possibly corresponds to TRBD1 (5 bases). V lost 6 bases and J 10 bases, leaving 13 bases between the germline ends. The CDR3 is 13 residues long. The germline V gene has CDR1 LNHDA and CDR2 SQIVND (reference sequence). The CDR3 sequence is CASSEGGESPLHF. CDR3 DNA: TGTGCCAGTAGCGAAGGAGGGGAATCACCCCTCCACTTT.

The V gene is TRBV6-5, the J gene TRBJ2-7; D not certain. V was pared by 0 bases and J by 0 bases, with 6 bases between. The CDR3 covers 14 residues. Per the germline V gene, CDR1 is MNHEY and CDR2 is SVGAGI. CDR3: CASSYSSSSYEQYF. The CDR3 nucleotides are TGTGCCAGCAGTTACTCATCTAGCTCCTACGAGCAGTACTTC.

Written as DNA, the CDR3 is TGTGCCAGCATAGGGGGAAGTACAGGGGGCGAAAAACTGTTTTTT. Translating it yields CASIGGSTGGEKLFF. The chain couples TRBV2 to TRBJ1-4; 9 nucleotides align to TRBD1. CDR1 and CDR2 from the germline V gene are SNHLY and FYNNEI. This CDR3 has 15 residues. The V and J ends lost 7 bases and 8 bases, in that order; junction bases with no gene match: 11.

V is TRBV7-2 and J is TRBJ2-1, with 7 bases lining up with TRBD2. The V segment lost 0 bases and the J segment 0 bases; nucleotides outside the gene matches: 11. In germline, CDR1 is SGHTA, CDR2 FQGNSA. The CDR3 has 19 residues. Written as DNA, the CDR3 is TGTGCCAGCAGCTTAGCGTTAGGGAGGGTTGGGAGCTCCTACAATGAGCAGTTCTTC. This codes for CASSLALGRVGSSYNEQFF.

The J gene is TRBJ1-1, the V gene TRBV27, with 7 bases matching TRBD1. The CDR3 is made up of 15 amino acids. V lost 6 bases and J lost 0; bases outside the gene matches: 7. The germline V gene encodes CDR1 MNHEY and CDR2 SMNVEV (reference sequence). DNA for the CDR3: TGTGCCAGCAGACCTTCGACAGGGATGAACACTGAAGCTTTCTTT. Translating it yields CASRPSTGMNTEAFF.

This clone was counted a few times. V is TRBV9 and J is TRBJ2-2; possible D gene TRBD2, 6 bases. V was pared by 4 bases and J by 4 bases, with 14 bases between. Germline CDR1 is SGDLS and CDR2 is YYNGEE. CDR3 length: 15 residues. The CDR3 region has the DNA TGTGCCAGCAGCACCCGGACTACACTCACCGGGGAGCTGTTTTTT. This translates into CASSTRTTLTGELFF.

A few counts support this clone. The sample has other DNA sequences that encode this CDR3 too. The chain links TRBV6-5 to TRBJ1-1; D possibly corresponds to TRBD1 (5 bases). CDR3 length: 13 amino acids. V lost 2 bases and J lost 4, with 8 bases in between. Germline assignment: CDR1 MNHEY and CDR2 SVGAGI. The CDR3 nucleotides read TGTGCCAGCAGTTACGCCGACAGCACTGAAGCTTTCTTT. It yields the protein CASSYADSTEAFF.

The genes are TRBV7-8 and TRBJ2-7, with 7 bases fitting TRBD2. The CDR3 totals 14 residues. The germline V gene has CDR1 SGHVS and CDR2 FQNEAQ. The junction had 13 bases not matched to a gene; V was cut back by 8 bases and J by 6 bases. Here the CDR3 reads CASQREGSVPEQYF. CDR3 coding DNA: TGTGCCAGCCAGCGGGAAGGTTCTGTCCCCGAGCAGTACTTC.

This chain links TRBV27 with TRBJ1-2; D may be TRBD1 (6 bases). The CDR3 consists of 13 residues. Trimming stripped 6 bases from V and 2 bases from J, with 10 bases between. The V gene's germline CDR1 is MNHEY and CDR2 SMNVEV (reference sequence). As DNA, the CDR3 is TGTGCCAGCAGCCGAGACAGGAACTATGGCTACACCTTC. Translating it yields CASSRDRNYGYTF.

This clone was observed a handful of times. For the CDR3, the DNA is TGTGCCAGCAGCCCAGGGACAAACTCTGGAAACACCATATATTTT. As protein: CASSPGTNSGNTIYF. The rearrangement uses TRBV7-2 and TRBJ1-3, with D possibly matching TRBD1 (6 bases). Per germline, CDR1 SGHTA and CDR2 FQGNSA. The CDR3 extends over 15 amino acids. The V end was cut by 5 bases, the J end by 0 bases, with 11 bases between.

The rearrangement joins TRBV6-1 to TRBJ1-1; D gene ambiguous. CDR1 is MNHNS and CDR2 is SASEGT in the germline V gene. Deletions cut 3 bases from V and 7 bases from J, with 9 bases between. The CDR3 length is 12 residues. CDR3 sequence reads: CASSEQDIEAFF. The CDR3 bases are TGTGCCAGCAGTGAGCAAGACATTGAAGCTTTCTTT.

This chain connects TRBV5-1 to TRBJ1-2; possible D gene TRBD1, 5 bases. V lost 5 bases and J 1 base, leaving 15 bases between the germline ends. This CDR3 is built from 15 residues. Germline CDR1 and CDR2: SGHRS and YFSETQ. The CDR3 is CASSVVPGGNYGYTF. CDR3 nucleotide sequence: TGCGCCAGCAGTGTGGTTCCGGGGGGTAACTATGGCTACACCTTC.

This sequence joins TRBV29-1 and TRBJ1-4; a weak D match, TRBD1 (6 bases). The V end lost 3 bases, the J end lost 7 bases, and 6 bases lay between the germline ends. Germline CDR1 and CDR2: SQVTM and ANQGSEA. The CDR3 has 11 residues. The CDR3 region has the DNA TGCAGCGTTGAGGACAGTGAAAAACTGTTTTTT. Translated, it gives CSVEDSEKLFF.